A selection of T cell receptor beta chains follows, all from one sample in a study of spatial heterogeneity in lung cancer. TCRdb passed the 5' RACE reads through MiXCR, listing each CDR3 protein once. The sample has about 27,000 distinct CDR3 sequences; roughly 7.2% are singletons. The starting material was lung tumor tissue, obtained at surgery. Receptors were obtained from a male donor with early-stage non-small cell lung cancer. The CDR3 runs from the conserved cysteine through the conserved F or W. The D gene is left open where the match is weak.

CDR3: CASSLEAGGKPQHF; D: .; V: TRBV12-3/TRBV12-4; J: TRBJ1-5
CDR3: CASSLYQQGAMGYTF; D: TRBD1; V: TRBV18; J: TRBJ1-2
CDR3: CATSRDRRGLETQYF; D: .; V: TRBV15; J: TRBJ2-5
CDR3: CASSNPGDPGELFF; D: .; V: TRBV5-8; J: TRBJ2-2
CDR3: CASSGSTGTALSTDTQYF; D: TRBD1; V: TRBV6-1; J: TRBJ2-3
CDR3: CASSGRGPDSYEQYF; D: .; V: TRBV10-1; J: TRBJ2-7
CDR3: CASSLAVVAGRTDTQYF; D: TRBD2; V: TRBV5-1; J: TRBJ2-3
CDR3: CSVNEKGFSNEQFF; D: .; V: TRBV29-1; J: TRBJ2-1
CDR3: CASSGPGQLILGGELFF; D: TRBD1; V: TRBV11-2; J: TRBJ2-2
CDR3: CASSLHLRRQPQHF; D: .; V: TRBV28; J: TRBJ1-5
CDR3: CASSFLVSRDSPLHF; D: .; V: TRBV7-2; J: TRBJ1-6
CDR3: CSAREHPGTGLDGYTF; D: TRBD1; V: TRBV20-1; J: TRBJ1-2
CDR3: CASSLTGFREQYF; D: .; V: TRBV14; J: TRBJ2-7
CDR3: CATSTRTGRETQYF; D: TRBD1; V: TRBV24-1; J: TRBJ2-5
CDR3: CATSDYNEQFF; D: .; V: TRBV24-1; J: TRBJ2-1
CDR3: CASSRVLQETQYF; D: .; V: TRBV5-1; J: TRBJ2-5
CDR3: CASTLTGALGETQYF; D: .; V: TRBV11-2; J: TRBJ2-5
CDR3: CASSGRTGSEDGYTF; D: TRBD1; V: TRBV2; J: TRBJ1-2
CDR3: CASRLAGSYEQYF; D: TRBD2; V: TRBV12-3/TRBV12-4; J: TRBJ2-7
CDR3: CASSARAGGSEQFF; D: TRBD1; V: TRBV2; J: TRBJ2-1
CDR3: CASTPAAYTDTQYF; D: .; V: TRBV5-1; J: TRBJ2-3
CDR3: CASSQDSNSVRELFF; D: .; V: TRBV14; J: TRBJ2-2
CDR3: CASSLGSAYGYTF; D: .; V: TRBV5-6; J: TRBJ1-2
CDR3: CASSFSGNYGYTF; D: .; V: TRBV28; J: TRBJ1-2
CDR3: CASSSRDRGWDEQYF; D: TRBD1; V: TRBV7-9; J: TRBJ2-7
CDR3: CASSAANGGEQYF; D: .; V: TRBV2; J: TRBJ2-7
CDR3: CASSTPVRAPEQFF; D: .; V: TRBV11-1; J: TRBJ2-1
CDR3: CASSYSGGSQPQHF; D: .; V: TRBV6-6; J: TRBJ1-5
CDR3: CASSRGDWEKTQYF; D: .; V: TRBV4-3; J: TRBJ2-5
CDR3: CASTRERRYNEQFF; D: .; V: TRBV28; J: TRBJ2-1
CDR3: CASSLAIDRGGDTQYF; D: TRBD1; V: TRBV5-1; J: TRBJ2-3
CDR3: CASSLYGLNTEAFF; D: .; V: TRBV6-2/TRBV6-3; J: TRBJ1-1
CDR3: CAISENYEQYF; D: .; V: TRBV10-3; J: TRBJ2-7
CDR3: CASSWAGFEREQFF; D: .; V: TRBV5-1; J: TRBJ2-1
CDR3: CASSVNWGGNIQYF; D: .; V: TRBV9; J: TRBJ2-4
CDR3: CASSREQGNLHF; D: TRBD1; V: TRBV4-2; J: TRBJ1-6
CDR3: CASRGSGGNTEAFF; D: .; V: TRBV10-1; J: TRBJ1-1
CDR3: CASSRTGARVF; D: TRBD1; V: TRBV12-3/TRBV12-4; J: TRBJ2-1
CDR3: CASSRGQLNTGELFF; D: .; V: TRBV5-1; J: TRBJ2-2
CDR3: CASSQGSDTEAFF; D: .; V: TRBV18; J: TRBJ1-1
CDR3: CATTDRGDSPLHF; D: TRBD1; V: TRBV6-2/TRBV6-3; J: TRBJ1-6
CDR3: CASKIEHTGELFF; D: .; V: TRBV2; J: TRBJ2-2
CDR3: CSASSHEQFF; D: .; V: TRBV20-1; J: TRBJ2-1
CDR3: CAASTGSNQPQHF; D: .; V: TRBV10-3; J: TRBJ1-5
CDR3: CSARDSDVPTEAFF; D: .; V: TRBV20-1; J: TRBJ1-1
CDR3: CSATGTVKLYEQYF; D: TRBD1; V: TRBV20-1; J: TRBJ2-7
CDR3: CASSQRTGGINQPQHF; D: TRBD1; V: TRBV18; J: TRBJ1-5
CDR3: CASSFERTTQYF; D: .; V: TRBV28; J: TRBJ2-3
CDR3: CASSQAGVRTEAFF; D: .; V: TRBV4-1; J: TRBJ1-1
CDR3: CASSLGSEGSGELFF; D: .; V: TRBV28; J: TRBJ2-2
CDR3: CASSFAAGGPTETQYF; D: TRBD2; V: TRBV5-6; J: TRBJ2-5
CDR3: CASSGQGAGAYEQYF; D: TRBD1; V: TRBV28; J: TRBJ2-7
CDR3: CSATDRVFPGELFF; D: TRBD1; V: TRBV20-1; J: TRBJ2-2
CDR3: CASRKRQGGSYGYTF; D: TRBD1; V: TRBV28; J: TRBJ1-2
CDR3: CASSVSLAGGTDTQYF; D: TRBD2; V: TRBV9; J: TRBJ2-3
CDR3: CASSQRDHTDTQYF; D: .; V: TRBV3-1; J: TRBJ2-3
CDR3: CASSPNGQETQYF; D: .; V: TRBV18; J: TRBJ2-5
CDR3: CASSPWDSTKEPQHF; D: TRBD1; V: TRBV19; J: TRBJ1-5
CDR3: CASSMTGPYEQYF; D: .; V: TRBV5-1; J: TRBJ2-7